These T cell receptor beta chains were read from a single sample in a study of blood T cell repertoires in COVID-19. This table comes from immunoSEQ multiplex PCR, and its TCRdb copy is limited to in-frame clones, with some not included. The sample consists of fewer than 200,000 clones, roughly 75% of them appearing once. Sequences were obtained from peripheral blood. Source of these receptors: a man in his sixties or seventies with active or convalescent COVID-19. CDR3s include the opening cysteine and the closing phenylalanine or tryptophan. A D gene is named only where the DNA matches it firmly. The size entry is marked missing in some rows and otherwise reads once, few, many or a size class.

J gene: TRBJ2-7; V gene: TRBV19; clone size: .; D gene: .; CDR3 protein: CASMPNVGGSYEQYF; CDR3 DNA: TGTGCCAGTATGCCGAATGTAGGGGGCTCCTACGAGCAGTACTTC
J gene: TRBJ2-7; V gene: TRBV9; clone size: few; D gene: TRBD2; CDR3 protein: CASSAGTSLTYEQYF; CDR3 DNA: TGTGCCAGCAGCGCCGGGACTAGCCTAACCTACGAGCAGTACTTC
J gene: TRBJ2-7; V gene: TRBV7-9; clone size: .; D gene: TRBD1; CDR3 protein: CASSLGTGSDEQYF; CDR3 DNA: TGTGCCAGCAGCTTAGGGACAGGGTCCGACGAGCAGTACTTC
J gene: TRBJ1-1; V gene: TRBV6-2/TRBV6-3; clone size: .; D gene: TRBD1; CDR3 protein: CASSPPGQKNTEAFF; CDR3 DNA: TGTGCCAGCAGCCCCCCGGGACAGAAGAACACTGAAGCTTTCTTT
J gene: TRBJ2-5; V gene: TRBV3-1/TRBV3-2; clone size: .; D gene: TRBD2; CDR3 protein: CASSLGLAGVETQYF; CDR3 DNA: TGTGCCAGCTCGCTCGGGTTAGCGGGGGTGGAGACCCAGTACTTC
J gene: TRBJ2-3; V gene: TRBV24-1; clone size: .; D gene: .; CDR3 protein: CATSDTTQGGYADTQYF; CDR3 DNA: TGTGCCACCAGTGACACGACCCAGGGGGGTTATGCAGATACGCAGTATTTT
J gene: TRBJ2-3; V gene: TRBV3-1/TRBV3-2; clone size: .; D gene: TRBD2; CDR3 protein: CASSQWTSGSTDTQYF; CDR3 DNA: TGTGCCAGCAGCCAATGGACTAGCGGGAGCACAGATACGCAGTATTTT
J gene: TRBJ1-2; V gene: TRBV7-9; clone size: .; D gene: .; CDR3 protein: CASSRDSGYYGYTF; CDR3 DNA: TGTGCCAGCAGCCGGGACTCAGGTTACTATGGCTACACCTTC
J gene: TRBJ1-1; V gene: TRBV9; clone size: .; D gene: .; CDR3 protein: CASSARAGINTEAFF; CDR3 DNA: TGTGCCAGCAGTGCAAGGGCGGGGATTAACACTGAAGCTTTCTTT
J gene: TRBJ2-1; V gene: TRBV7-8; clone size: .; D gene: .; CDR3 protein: CASSFWAGPNEQFF; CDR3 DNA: TGTGCCAGCAGCTTCTGGGCGGGCCCTAATGAGCAGTTCTTC
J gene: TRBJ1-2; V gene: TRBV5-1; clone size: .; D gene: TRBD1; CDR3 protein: CASSFGTGEGYTF; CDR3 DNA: TGCGCCAGCAGCTTCGGGACAGGGGAAGGCTACACCTTC
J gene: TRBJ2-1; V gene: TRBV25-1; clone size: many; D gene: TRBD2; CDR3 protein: CASSANAPGLAGYNEQFF; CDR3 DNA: TGTGCCAGCAGTGCGAACGCCCCGGGACTAGCGGGATACAATGAGCAGTTCTTC
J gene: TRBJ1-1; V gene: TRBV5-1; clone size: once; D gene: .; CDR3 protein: CASGIQENTEAFF; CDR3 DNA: TGCGCCAGCGGCATACAGGAGAACACTGAAGCTTTCTTT
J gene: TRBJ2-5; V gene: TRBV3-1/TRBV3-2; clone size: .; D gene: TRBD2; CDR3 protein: CASSFGLAAQETQYF; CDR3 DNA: TGTGCCAGCAGCTTCGGACTAGCGGCTCAAGAGACCCAGTACTTC
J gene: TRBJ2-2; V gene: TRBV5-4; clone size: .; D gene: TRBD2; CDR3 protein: CASSLVAGGPTGELFF; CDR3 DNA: TGTGCCAGCAGCTTGGTTGCGGGGGGGCCGACCGGGGAGCTGTTTTTT
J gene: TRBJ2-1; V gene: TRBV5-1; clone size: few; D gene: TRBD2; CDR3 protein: CASSLLPLAGYNEQFF; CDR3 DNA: TGCGCCAGCAGCTTACTACCGCTAGCGGGGTACAATGAGCAGTTCTTC
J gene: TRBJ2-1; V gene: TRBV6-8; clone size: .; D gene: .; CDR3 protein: CASTTWSRVGGINEQFF; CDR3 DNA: TGTGCCAGCACCACCTGGTCCCGTGTCGGGGGTATCAATGAGCAGTTCTTC
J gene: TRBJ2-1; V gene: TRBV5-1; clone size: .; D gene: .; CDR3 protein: CASSLLAETYNEQFF; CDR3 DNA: TGCGCCAGCAGCTTGTTAGCGGAAACCTACAATGAGCAGTTCTTC
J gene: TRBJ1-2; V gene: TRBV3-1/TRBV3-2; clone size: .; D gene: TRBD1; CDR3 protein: CASSQVGQAYGYTF; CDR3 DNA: TGTGCCAGCAGCCAGGTTGGACAGGCCTATGGCTACACCTTC
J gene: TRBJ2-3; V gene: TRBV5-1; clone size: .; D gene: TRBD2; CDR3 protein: CASSSARASGYTDTQYF; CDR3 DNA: TGCGCCAGCAGCTCGGCCCGGGCTAGCGGGTACACAGATACGCAGTATTTT
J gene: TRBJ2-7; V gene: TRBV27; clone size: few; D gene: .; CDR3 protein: CASRRTPHEQYF; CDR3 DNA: TGTGCCTCACGCAGGACACCCCACGAGCAGTACTTC
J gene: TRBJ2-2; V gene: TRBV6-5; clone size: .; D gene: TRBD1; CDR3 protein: CASSSPGQAAGELFF; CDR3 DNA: TGTGCCAGCAGTAGCCCGGGACAGGCGGCCGGGGAGCTGTTTTTT
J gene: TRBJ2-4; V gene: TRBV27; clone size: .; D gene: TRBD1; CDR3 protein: CASSLNPVGQVGYQYF; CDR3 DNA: TGTGCCAGCAGTTTGAACCCAGTAGGACAGGTGGGCTATCAGTACTTC
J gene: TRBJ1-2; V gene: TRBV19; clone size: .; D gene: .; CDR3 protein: CASSREGGHGYTF; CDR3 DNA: TGTGCCAGTAGTAGGGAAGGAGGGCATGGCTACACCTTC
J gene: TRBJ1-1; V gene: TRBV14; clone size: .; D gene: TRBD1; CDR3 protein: CASSLTGGTEAFF; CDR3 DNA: TGTGCCAGCAGTCTTACAGGGGGCACTGAAGCTTTCTTT
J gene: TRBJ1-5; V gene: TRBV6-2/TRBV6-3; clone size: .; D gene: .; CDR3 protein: CASSYSSAGETQPQHF; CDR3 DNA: TGTGCCAGCAGTTACTCGTCGGCAGGGGAGACGCAGCCCCAGCATTTT
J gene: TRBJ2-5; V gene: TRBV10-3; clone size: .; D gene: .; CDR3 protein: CAISEERVGQETQYF; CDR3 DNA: TGTGCCATCAGTGAGGAGAGGGTAGGGCAAGAGACCCAGTACTTC
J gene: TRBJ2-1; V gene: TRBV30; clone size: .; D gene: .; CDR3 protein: CAWSVPQGYNEQFF; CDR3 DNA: TGTGCCTGGAGTGTACCCCAGGGATACAATGAGCAGTTCTTC
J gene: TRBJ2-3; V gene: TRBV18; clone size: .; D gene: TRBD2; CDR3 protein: CASSPAGTIRRDTQYF; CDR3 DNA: TGTGCCAGCTCACCAGCCGGGACTATCCGTAGAGATACGCAGTATTTT
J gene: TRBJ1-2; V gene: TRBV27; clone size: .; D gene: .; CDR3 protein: CASSQTGGYGYTF; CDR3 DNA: TGTGCCAGCAGTCAAACAGGAGGGTATGGCTACACCTTC
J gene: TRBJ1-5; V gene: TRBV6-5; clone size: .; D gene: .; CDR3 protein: CASRAPGAPQPQHF; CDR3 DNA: TGTGCCAGCAGAGCTCCAGGGGCTCCTCAGCCCCAGCATTTT
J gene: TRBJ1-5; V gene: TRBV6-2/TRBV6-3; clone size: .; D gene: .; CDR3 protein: CASSPTGTFDQPQHF; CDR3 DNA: TGTGCCAGCAGTCCAACAGGGACCTTCGATCAGCCCCAGCATTTT
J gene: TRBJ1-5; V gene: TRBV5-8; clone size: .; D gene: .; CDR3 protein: CASTEVGWGDQPQHF; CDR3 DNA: TGTGCCAGCACCGAGGTAGGGTGGGGAGATCAGCCCCAGCATTTT
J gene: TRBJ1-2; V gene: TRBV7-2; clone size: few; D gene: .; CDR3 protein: CASTITGQPERGYTF; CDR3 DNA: TGTGCCAGCACAATTACCGGACAGCCCGAGAGAGGCTACACCTTC
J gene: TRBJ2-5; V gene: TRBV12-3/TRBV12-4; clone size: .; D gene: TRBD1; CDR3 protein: CASRQGLVETQYF; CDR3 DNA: TGTGCCAGCAGACAGGGGCTCGTGGAGACCCAGTACTTC
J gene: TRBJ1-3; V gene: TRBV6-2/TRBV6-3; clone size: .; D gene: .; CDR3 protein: CASSYSRDLQSGNTIYF; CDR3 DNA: TGTGCCAGCAGTTACTCGAGGGACTTGCAGTCTGGAAACACCATATATTTT
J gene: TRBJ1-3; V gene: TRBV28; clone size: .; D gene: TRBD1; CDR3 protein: CASSNSGTEFLSGNTIYF; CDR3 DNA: TGTGCCAGCAGCAACTCCGGGACAGAGTTTCTCTCTGGAAACACCATATATTTT